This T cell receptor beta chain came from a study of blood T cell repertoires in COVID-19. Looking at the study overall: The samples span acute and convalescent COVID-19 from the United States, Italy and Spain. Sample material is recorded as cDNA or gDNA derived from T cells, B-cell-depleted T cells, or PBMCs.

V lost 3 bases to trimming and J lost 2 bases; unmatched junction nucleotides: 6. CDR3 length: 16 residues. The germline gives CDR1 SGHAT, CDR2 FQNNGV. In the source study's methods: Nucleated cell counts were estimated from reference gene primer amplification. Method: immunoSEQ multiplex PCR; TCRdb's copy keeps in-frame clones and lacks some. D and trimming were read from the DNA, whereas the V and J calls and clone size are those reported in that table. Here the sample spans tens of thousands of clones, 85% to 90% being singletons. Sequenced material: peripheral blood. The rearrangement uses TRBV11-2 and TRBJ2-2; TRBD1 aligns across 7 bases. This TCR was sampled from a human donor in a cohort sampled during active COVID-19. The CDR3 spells CASSFGQGGNTGELFF. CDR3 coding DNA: TGTGCCAGCAGCTTCGGACAAGGGGGCAACACCGGGGAGCTGTTTTTT.